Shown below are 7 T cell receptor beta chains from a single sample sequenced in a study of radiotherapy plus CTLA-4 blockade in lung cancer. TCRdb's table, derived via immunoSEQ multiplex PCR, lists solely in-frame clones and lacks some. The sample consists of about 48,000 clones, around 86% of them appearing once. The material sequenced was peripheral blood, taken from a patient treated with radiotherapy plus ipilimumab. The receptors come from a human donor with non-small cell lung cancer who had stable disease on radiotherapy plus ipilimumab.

The CDR3 DNA follows: TGTGCCATCAGTGTGCAACCCCCCGGGACAGGGAACCCCCAGCAGTACTTC. As protein: CAISVQPPGTGNPQQYF. The chain uses TRBV10-3 and TRBJ2-7; 9 bases are shared with TRBD1. The CDR3 extends over 17 amino acids. V lost 4 bases and J lost 8; bases outside the gene matches: 18. Per germline, CDR1 ENHRY and CDR2 SYGVKD.

CDR3: CASSMGLAGRTDTQYF. The CDR3 DNA sequence: TGCGCCAGCAGCATGGGACTAGCGGGTCGCACAGATACGCAGTATTTT. The J gene is TRBJ2-3, the V gene TRBV5-1; 12 bases agree with TRBD2. The CDR3 has 16 residues. Per the germline V gene, CDR1 is SGHRS and CDR2 is YFSETQ. V shed 4 bases and J 1 base; nucleotides not matched to a gene: 4.

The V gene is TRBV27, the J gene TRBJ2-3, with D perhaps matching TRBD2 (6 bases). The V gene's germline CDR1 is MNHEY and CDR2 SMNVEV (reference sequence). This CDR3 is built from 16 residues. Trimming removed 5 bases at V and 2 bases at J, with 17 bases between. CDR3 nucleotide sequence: TGTGCCAGCAGTCCGAGAGCGGGCAGTCTCACAGATACGCAGTATTTT. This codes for CASSPRAGSLTDTQYF.

CDR3 loop: CASSARSYNYGYTF. As DNA, the CDR3 is TGTGCCAGCAGCGCGCGGAGTTATAACTATGGCTACACCTTC. J is TRBJ1-2 and V is TRBV9; unclear D gene. Germline lookup yields CDR1 SGDLS and CDR2 YYNGEE. The V gene lost 3 bases and the J gene lost 1 base, with 10 bases spanning the gap. The CDR3 spans 14 residues.

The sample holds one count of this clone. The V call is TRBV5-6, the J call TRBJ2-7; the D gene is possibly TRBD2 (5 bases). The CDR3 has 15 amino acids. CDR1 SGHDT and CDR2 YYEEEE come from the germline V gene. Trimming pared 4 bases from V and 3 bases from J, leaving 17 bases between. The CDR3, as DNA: TGTGCCAGCAGCCGCAGAAGCGGAGTAAACTACGAGCAGTACTTC. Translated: CASSRRSGVNYEQYF. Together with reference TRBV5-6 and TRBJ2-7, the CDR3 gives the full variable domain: DAGVTQSPTHLIKTRGQQVTLRCSPKSGHDTVSWYQQALGQGPQFIFQYYEEEERQRGNFPDRFSGHQFPNYSSELNVNALLLGDSALYLCASSRRSGVNYEQYFGPGTRLTVT.

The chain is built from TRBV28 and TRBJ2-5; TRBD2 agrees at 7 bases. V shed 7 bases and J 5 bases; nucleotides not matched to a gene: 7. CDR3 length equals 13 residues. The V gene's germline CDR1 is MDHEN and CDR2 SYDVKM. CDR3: CASNSAGGETQYF. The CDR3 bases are TGTGCCAGCAATTCTGCCGGGGGGGAGACCCAGTACTTC. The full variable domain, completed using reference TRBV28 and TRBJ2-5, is DVKVTQSSRYLVKRTGEKVFLECVQDMDHENMFWYRQDPGLGLRLIYFSYDVKMKEKGDIPEGYSVSREKKERFSLILESASTNQTSMYLCASNSAGGETQYFGPGTRLLVL.

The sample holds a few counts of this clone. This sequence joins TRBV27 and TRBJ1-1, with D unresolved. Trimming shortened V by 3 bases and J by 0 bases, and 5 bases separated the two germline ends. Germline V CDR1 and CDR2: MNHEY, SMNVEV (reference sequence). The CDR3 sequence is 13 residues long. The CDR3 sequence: CASSLSVNTEAFF. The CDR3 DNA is TGTGCCAGCAGTTTGTCAGTGAACACTGAAGCTTTCTTT.